The source of this T cell receptor (beta chain) is a study of cytomegalovirus exposure and HLA in healthy donors. Overall study findings and caveats: Cytomegalovirus association was assigned to about 150 TCR beta chains.

V lost 2 bases to trimming and J lost 4 bases, with 8 bases between them. Germline loops: CDR1 SEHNR, CDR2 FQNEAQ (reference sequence). This CDR3 spans 13 amino acids. Assay used: immunoSEQ multiplex PCR; TCRdb lists only in-frame clones, some missing. The data hold about 160,000 clones, with more than 70% observed a single time. The donors belonged to the approximately 130-subject validation cohort, separate from the 666-subject first cohort. Remarks on this clone: As yet, its antigen is unknown.

Sequenced material: PBMCs. V gene TRBV7-9 combines with J gene TRBJ1-1; D call uncertain. The TCR sequence derives from a man aged 18 to 29 in good health and CMV-seronegative. The CDR3 sequence is CASSLSLSTEAFF. CDR3 bases: TGTGCCAGCAGCTTAAGCCTTAGCACTGAAGCTTTCTTT.